This T cell receptor beta chain appears in the sequencing data of a study of blood T cell repertoires in COVID-19. Study context: Both acute and convalescent COVID-19 samples were obtained from the United States, Italy and Spain. Sample material is recorded as cDNA or gDNA derived from T cells, B-cell-depleted T cells, or PBMCs.

How the authors handled the data: Reference gene primer amplification in the assay estimated nucleated cell counts. Profiling relied on immunoSEQ multiplex PCR, and the TCRdb table lists in-frame clones only, not all of them. That table gives V, J and clone size, and the DNA gave D and trimming. The sample lists about 280,000 clones; about four fifths were seen once. Germline loops: CDR1 LGHNA, CDR2 YSLEER. The V segment lost 0 bases and the J segment 0 bases; nucleotides outside the gene matches: 9. CDR3 size: 18 residues. Sequences were obtained from peripheral blood. This receptor was taken from a woman aged 50 to 60 who had recovered from COVID-19. The chain carries TRBV4-3 and TRBJ2-3, with 7 bases fitting TRBD2. The DNA for the CDR3 is TGCGCCAGCAGCCAAGATCTGGTGAGCGGGGTCAGCACAGATACGCAGTATTTT. This sequence encodes CASSQDLVSGVSTDTQYF.